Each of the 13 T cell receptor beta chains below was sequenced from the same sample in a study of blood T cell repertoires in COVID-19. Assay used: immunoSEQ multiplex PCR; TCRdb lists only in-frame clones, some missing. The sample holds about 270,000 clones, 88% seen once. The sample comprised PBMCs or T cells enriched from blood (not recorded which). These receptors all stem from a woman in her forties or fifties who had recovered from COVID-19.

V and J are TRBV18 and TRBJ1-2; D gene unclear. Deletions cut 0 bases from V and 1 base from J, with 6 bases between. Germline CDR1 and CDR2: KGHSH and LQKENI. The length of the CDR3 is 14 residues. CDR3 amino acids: CASSPPNSNYGYTF. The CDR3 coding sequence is TGTGCCAGCTCACCACCTAACAGTAACTATGGCTACACCTTC.

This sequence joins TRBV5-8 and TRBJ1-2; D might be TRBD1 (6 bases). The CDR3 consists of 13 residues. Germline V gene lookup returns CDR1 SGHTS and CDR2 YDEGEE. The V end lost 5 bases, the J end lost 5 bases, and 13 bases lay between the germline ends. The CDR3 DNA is TGTGCCAGCAGTCAAACGGACAGTTATGGCTACACCTTC. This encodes CASSQTDSYGYTF.

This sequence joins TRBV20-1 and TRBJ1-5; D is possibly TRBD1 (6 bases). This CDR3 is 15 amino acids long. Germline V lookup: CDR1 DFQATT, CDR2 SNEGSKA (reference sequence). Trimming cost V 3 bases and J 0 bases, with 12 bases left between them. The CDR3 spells CSASNRENSNQPQHF. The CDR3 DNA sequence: TGCAGTGCTAGTAACAGGGAGAATAGCAATCAGCCCCAGCATTTT.

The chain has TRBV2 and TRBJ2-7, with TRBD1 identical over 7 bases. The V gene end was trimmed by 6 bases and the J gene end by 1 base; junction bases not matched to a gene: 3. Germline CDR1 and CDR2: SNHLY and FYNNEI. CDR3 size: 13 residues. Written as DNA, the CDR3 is TGTGCCAGCAGCCAGGACAGGTCCTACGAGCAGTACTTC. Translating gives CASSQDRSYEQYF.

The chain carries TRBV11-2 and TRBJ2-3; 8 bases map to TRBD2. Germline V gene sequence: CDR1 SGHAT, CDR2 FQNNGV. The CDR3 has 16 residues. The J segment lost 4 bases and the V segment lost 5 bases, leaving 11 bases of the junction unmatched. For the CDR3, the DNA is TGTGCCAGCAGCCGGGGGGGAACGCCACGGGCAGATACGCAGTATTTT. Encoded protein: CASSRGGTPRADTQYF.

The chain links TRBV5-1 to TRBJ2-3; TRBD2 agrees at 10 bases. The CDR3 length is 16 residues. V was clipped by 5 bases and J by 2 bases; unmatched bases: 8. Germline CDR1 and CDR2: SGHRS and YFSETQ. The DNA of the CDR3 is TGCGCCAGCAGAACCGGACTAGCGGCGCACACAGATACGCAGTATTTT. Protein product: CASRTGLAAHTDTQYF.

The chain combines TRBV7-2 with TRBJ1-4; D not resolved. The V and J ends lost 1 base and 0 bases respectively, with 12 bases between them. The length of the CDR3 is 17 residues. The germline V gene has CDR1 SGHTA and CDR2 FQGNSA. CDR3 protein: CASSLGPFYATNEKLFF. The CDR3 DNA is TGTGCCAGCAGCTTAGGCCCCTTCTATGCAACTAATGAAAAACTGTTTTTT.

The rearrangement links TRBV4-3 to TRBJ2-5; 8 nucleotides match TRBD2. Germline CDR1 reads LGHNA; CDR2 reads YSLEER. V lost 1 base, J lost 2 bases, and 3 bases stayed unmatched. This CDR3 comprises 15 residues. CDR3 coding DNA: TGCGCCAGCAGCCAAGCCAGCGGGGGACAAGAGACCCAGTACTTC. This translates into CASSQASGGQETQYF.

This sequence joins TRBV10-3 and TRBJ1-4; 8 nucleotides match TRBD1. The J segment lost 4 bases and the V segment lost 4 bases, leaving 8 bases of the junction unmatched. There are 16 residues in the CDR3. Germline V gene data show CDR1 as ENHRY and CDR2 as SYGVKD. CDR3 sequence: CAISAAGGADNEKLFF. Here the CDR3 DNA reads TGTGCCATCAGTGCGGCAGGGGGCGCTGATAATGAAAAACTGTTTTTT.

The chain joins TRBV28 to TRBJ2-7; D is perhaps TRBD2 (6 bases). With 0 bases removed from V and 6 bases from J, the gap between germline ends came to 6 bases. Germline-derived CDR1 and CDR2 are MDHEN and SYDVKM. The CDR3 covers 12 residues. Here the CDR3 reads CASSLWGGEQYF. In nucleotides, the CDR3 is TGTGCCAGCAGTTTATGGGGGGGCGAGCAGTACTTC. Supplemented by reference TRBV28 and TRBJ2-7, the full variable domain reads DVKVTQSSRYLVKRTGEKVFLECVQDMDHENMFWYRQDPGLGLRLIYFSYDVKMKEKGDIPEGYSVSREKKERFSLILESASTNQTSMYLCASSLWGGEQYFGPGTRLTVT.

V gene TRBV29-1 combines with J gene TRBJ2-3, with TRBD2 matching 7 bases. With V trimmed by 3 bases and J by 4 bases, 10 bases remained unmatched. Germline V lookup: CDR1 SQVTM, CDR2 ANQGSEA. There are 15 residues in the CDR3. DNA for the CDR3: TGCAGCGTTGATGGGACGGGAGGTCGCCCAGATACGCAGTATTTT. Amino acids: CSVDGTGGRPDTQYF.

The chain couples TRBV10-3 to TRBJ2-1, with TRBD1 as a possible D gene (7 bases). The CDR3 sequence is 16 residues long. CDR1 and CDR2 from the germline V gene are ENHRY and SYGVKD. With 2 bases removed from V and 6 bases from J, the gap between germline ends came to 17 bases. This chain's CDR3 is CAISEPGIQGGNEQFF. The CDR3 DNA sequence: TGTGCCATCAGTGAGCCCGGGATCCAGGGGGGCAATGAGCAGTTCTTC.

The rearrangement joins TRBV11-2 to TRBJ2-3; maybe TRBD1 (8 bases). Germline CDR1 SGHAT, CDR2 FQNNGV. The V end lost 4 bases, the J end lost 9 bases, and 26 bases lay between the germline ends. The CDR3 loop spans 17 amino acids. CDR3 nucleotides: TGTGCCAGCAGCTCCCAGAACTCAATCACAGGGGGAGGGACGCAGTATTTT. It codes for CASSSQNSITGGGTQYF.